A selection of T cell receptor beta chains follows, all from one sample in a study of cytomegalovirus exposure and HLA in healthy donors. Libraries were prepared by immunoSEQ multiplex PCR; TCRdb keeps only in-frame clonotypes and omits some of them. The sample has 29,000 or so clones, and its top ten clones hold roughly 0.65%. Source material: PBMCs. The receptors originated from a man aged 25 to 40 in good health and CMV-seronegative. CDR3s include the opening cysteine and the closing phenylalanine or tryptophan. The D gene is left open where the match is weak.

len,j_gene,d_gene,v_gene,CDR3aa,CDR3nt
17,TRBJ2-6,.,TRBV15,CATSRGGWDSGANVLTF,TGTGCCACCAGCAGAGGGGGCTGGGACTCTGGGGCCAACGTCCTGACTTTC
18,TRBJ2-1,TRBD2,TRBV10-3,CAISEGLAGVFSYNEQFF,TGTGCCATCAGTGAAGGACTAGCGGGAGTGTTTTCCTACAATGAGCAGTTCTTC
18,TRBJ2-6,TRBD2,TRBV7-3,CASSFGSGGRTGANVLTF,TGTGCCAGCAGCTTTGGTTCGGGGGGGAGAACTGGGGCCAACGTCCTGACTTTC
15,TRBJ1-1,.,TRBV7-8,CASSLRRTANTEAFF,TGTGCCAGCAGCTTACGACGGACAGCGAACACTGAAGCTTTCTTT
12,TRBJ1-1,TRBD1,TRBV6-5,CASSYGDRAAFF,TGTGCCAGCAGTTATGGGGACAGGGCGGCTTTCTTT
15,TRBJ2-3,TRBD1,TRBV19,CASSPQGWVGDTQYF,TGTGCCAGTAGTCCACAGGGGTGGGTTGGGGATACGCAGTATTTT
15,TRBJ1-3,TRBD1,TRBV7-8,CASSLGDSSGNTIYF,TGTGCCAGCAGCTTAGGGGACAGCTCAGGAAACACCATATATTTT
13,TRBJ2-1,TRBD2,TRBV7-2,CASSRAGGNEQFF,TGTGCCAGCAGTCGAGCGGGGGGGAATGAGCAGTTCTTC
16,TRBJ1-2,.,TRBV7-2,CASSLEGRGANYGYTF,TGTGCCAGCAGTCTAGAAGGGAGGGGGGCTAACTATGGCTACACCTTC
13,TRBJ2-7,.,TRBV2,CASSAGYAYEQYF,TGTGCCAGCAGTGCAGGCTACGCCTACGAGCAGTACTTC
12,TRBJ1-5,.,TRBV27,CATSSGNQPQHF,TGTGCCACTTCGTCGGGGAATCAGCCCCAGCATTTT
14,TRBJ1-1,.,TRBV7-9,CASWSRERNTEAFF,TGTGCCAGCTGGAGCAGGGAAAGAAACACTGAAGCTTTCTTT
17,TRBJ2-2,TRBD2,TRBV7-9,CASSPTSGRPNTGELFF,TGTGCCAGCAGCCCGACTAGCGGAAGACCGAACACCGGGGAGCTGTTTTTT
18,TRBJ1-1,TRBD1,TRBV5-6,CASSLVVVFGTVGTEAFF,TGTGCCAGCAGCTTGGTGGTAGTTTTCGGGACAGTGGGCACTGAAGCTTTCTTT
13,TRBJ2-7,.,TRBV5-1,CASSLAGSYEQYF,TGCGCCAGCAGCTTGGCGGGTTCCTACGAGCAGTACTTC
15,TRBJ1-2,.,TRBV25-1,CASSEEGLGNYGYTF,TGTGCCAGCAGTGAAGAGGGTTTGGGAAACTATGGCTACACCTTC
15,TRBJ2-5,.,TRBV11-1,CASSLVWGQQETQYF,TGTGCCAGCAGCTTAGTCTGGGGACAACAAGAGACCCAGTACTTC
17,TRBJ2-1,TRBD1,TRBV28,CASSPLTGGTSYNEQFF,TGTGCCAGCAGCCCTTTGACAGGGGGGACCTCCTACAATGAGCAGTTCTTC
15,TRBJ2-3,TRBD2,TRBV18,CASSPRASGGDTQYF,TGTGCCAGCTCACCACGCGCTAGCGGGGGAGATACGCAGTATTTT
16,TRBJ2-3,.,TRBV9,CASSSQRGTSADTQYF,TGTGCCAGCAGCTCCCAGAGGGGGACGAGCGCAGATACGCAGTATTTT
15,TRBJ2-4,TRBD1,TRBV2,CASTWGQGAKNIQYF,TGTGCCAGCACATGGGGACAGGGTGCCAAAAACATTCAGTACTTC
11,TRBJ2-1,.,TRBV10-3,CAISEGNEQFF,TGTGCCATCTCAGAGGGAAATGAGCAGTTCTTC
14,TRBJ2-3,.,TRBV13,CASSYVAGSNTQYF,TGTGCCAGCAGCTACGTCGCCGGGTCTAATACGCAGTATTTT
13,TRBJ2-1,.,TRBV4-3,CASSLTVSQEQFF,TGCGCCAGCAGCCTGACAGTCAGCCAAGAGCAGTTCTTC
16,TRBJ2-7,.,TRBV4-2,CASSRSQGASVDEQYF,TGTGCCAGCAGCCGATCCCAGGGCGCCTCCGTCGACGAGCAGTACTTC
15,TRBJ2-7,TRBD1,TRBV6-1,CASTEVTGGEDESRF,TGTGCCAGCACCGAAGTCACAGGGGGCGAAGACGAATCCCGTTTC
15,TRBJ1-2,.,TRBV18,CASSPSEGADYGYTF,TGTGCCAGCTCACCATCCGAGGGAGCAGACTATGGCTACACCTTC
16,TRBJ1-1,TRBD1,TRBV5-1,CASSLGQRQGNTEAFF,TGCGCCAGCAGCTTGGGGCAGAGACAGGGGAACACTGAAGCTTTCTTT
15,TRBJ2-6,TRBD1,TRBV29-1,CSAGQAGSGANVLTF,TGCAGCGCCGGACAGGCAGGCTCTGGGGCCAACGTCCTGACTTTC
13,TRBJ1-1,.,TRBV29-1,CSFGVGGSTEAFF,TGCAGCTTCGGGGTGGGGGGGAGCACTGAAGCTTTCTTT
15,TRBJ2-7,.,TRBV4-1,CASSQDPDRAYEQYF,TGCGCCAGCAGCCAAGATCCCGACAGAGCCTACGAGCAGTACTTC